A single T cell receptor (beta chain) is shown here with its context. This clonotype was seen many times. The antigen it binds to is not known. No base quality values were provided; no much bigger clone lies one nucleotide off. Bone marrow was sampled from every patient at the time of active disease. Ficoll-Hypaque density gradient centrifugation was used to isolate bone marrow mononuclear cells. Myeloma plasma cells were removed and CD138-negative cells were collected by negative selection after labeling with CD138 magnetic microbeads on a MACS separator. Flow cytometry with CD138 antibodies on an Attune NxT was used to check how pure the isolated cells were. TRIzol reagent was used to extract total RNA, which was then quantified with a NanoDrop spectrophotometer. Paired RNA-seq and IR-seq were performed on the CD138-negative bone marrow sample of each patient. These data come from a study of read filtering for tumor transcriptome and immune sequencing (dated by TCRdb to the early 2020s). Regarding the study in general: The cohort had around 18 male and roughly 14 female patients with a mean age of around 70 years, ranging from roughly 40 to 90. Using the same bone marrow samples, the study compared TCR repertoires obtained by targeted immune repertoire sequencing with those obtained by bulk whole-transcriptome sequencing. After DNase treatment, whole-transcriptome libraries were prepared with the TruSeq RNA Access Library Prep Kit. Per sample, about 3.5 to 10.27 million TCR-region mapped reads were obtained with IR-seq, compared with only roughly 80 to 1,300 with RNA-seq. Under revised international staging, about 8 patients fell into R-ISS I, more than 15 into R-ISS II and six or seven into R-ISS III. A main aim was a read-filtering strategy for immune repertoire data, specifically whether clonotypes supported by a single read should be removed.

Starting from around 400 ng RNA, TCR libraries were constructed with the Immunoverse kit using molecular barcoded adaptors that cover the alpha/delta and beta/gamma chains. TCR library preparation was performed with the same RNA that was used for transcriptome sequencing. Sequencing of TCR libraries was carried out on an Illumina HiSeq 4000 with 2 x 150 cycles. The paper's data handling went like this. Using MiXCR, which included quality filtering and error correction, TCR reads were aligned to human V, D, J and C references and then assembled into CDR3 clonotypes. The tcR package in R was used to analyze clonotype counts and gene usage diversity. Raw mapping reads were checked after the RNA-seq reads had been mapped by STAR aligner version 2.5.3a onto the human GRCh37 genome. To test how sequencing depth affected the clonotypes detected, IR-seq fastq files were randomly downsampled with Seqtk 1.3. The public reads were reanalyzed by TCRdb: fastp trimming at Q25, MiXCR alignment, in-frame beta chains only. A single entry per CDR3 protein holds the most common genes and DNA from its merged rows. The V and J calls here are based on TCRdb, not the publication. Counted in this sample were 40,000 or so distinct CDR3 sequences; more than 13% of them appeared once. Clones ranked in the top ten supply 6.5% to 8.5% of the sample.

What the study reported, not specific to this receptor: Removing single-read clonotypes increased the correlation between IR-seq and RNA-seq shared clonotype proportions. The sorted CD138-negative fraction was not purified T cells but a mixed bone marrow immune population. IR-seq captured clonotypes at much higher depth and more reliably than RNA-seq, and smaller IR-seq throughput sufficed to identify most shared clonotypes. Single-read clonotypes made up roughly 80% of clonotypes but 3% to 3.5% of total reads in IR-seq, and 70% to 75% of clonotypes and approximately 48% of reads in RNA-seq.

Looking up the germline V gene (reference sequence) yields CDR1 LNHDA and CDR2 SQIVND. The CDR3, cysteine through phenylalanine, is 15 amino acids long. The retained sequence is limited to the CDR3, 45 bases, with the frame set at the first base. Trimmed from V: 5 bases; trimmed from J: 5 bases; junction bases lacking a gene match: 8. Specimen: a population of CD138-negative cells sorted from bone marrow. In light of the paper, this sample's cell subset or site label describes: bone marrow mononuclear cells depleted of CD138+ plasma/myeloma cells by negative magnetic selection. The rearrangement joined TRBV19 to TRBJ2-3, with 9 bases aligning to TRBD2. The receptor was isolated from a donor at least 40 years old with multiple myeloma. The nucleotide sequence reads as follows: TGTGCCAGTAGTGTCGCTAGCGGGACCGGAGATACGCAGTATTTT. This codes for CASSVASGTGDTQYF.